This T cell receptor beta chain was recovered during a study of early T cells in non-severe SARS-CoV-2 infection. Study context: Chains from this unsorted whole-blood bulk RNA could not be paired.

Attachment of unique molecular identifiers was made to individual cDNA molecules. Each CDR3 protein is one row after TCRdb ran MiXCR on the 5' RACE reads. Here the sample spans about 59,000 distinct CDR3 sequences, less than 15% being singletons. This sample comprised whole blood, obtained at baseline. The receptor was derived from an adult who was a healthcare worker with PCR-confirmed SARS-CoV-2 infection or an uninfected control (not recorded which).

The CDR3: CASKGIGLRGNQPQHF. The CDR3 DNA reads TGTGCCAGCAAAGGGATAGGCCTAAGAGGCAATCAGCCCCAGCATTTT. The chain has TRBV27 and TRBJ1-5; D unresolved. This CDR3 is 16 amino acids long. The germline V gene has CDR1 MNHEY and CDR2 SMNVEV (reference sequence). Deletions cut 7 bases from V and 2 bases from J, with 18 bases between.